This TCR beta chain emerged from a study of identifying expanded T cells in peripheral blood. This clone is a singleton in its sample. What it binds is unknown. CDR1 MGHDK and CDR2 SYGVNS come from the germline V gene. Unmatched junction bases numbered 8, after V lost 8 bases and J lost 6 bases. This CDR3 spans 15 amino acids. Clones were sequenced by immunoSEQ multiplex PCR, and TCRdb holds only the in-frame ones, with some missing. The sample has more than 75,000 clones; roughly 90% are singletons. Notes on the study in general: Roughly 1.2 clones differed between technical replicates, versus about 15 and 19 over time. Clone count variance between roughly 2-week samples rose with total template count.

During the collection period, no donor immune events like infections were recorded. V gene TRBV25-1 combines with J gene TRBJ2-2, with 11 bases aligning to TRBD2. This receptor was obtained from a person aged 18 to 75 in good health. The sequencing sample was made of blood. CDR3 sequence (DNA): TGTGCCAGCGCCTTAGCGGGGGGGCGATCCGGGGAGCTGTTTTTT. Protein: CASALAGGRSGELFF. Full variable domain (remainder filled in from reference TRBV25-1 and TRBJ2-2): EADIYQTPRYLVIGTGKKITLECSQTMGHDKMYWYQQDPGMELHLIHYSYGVNSTEKGDLSSESTVSRIRTEHFPLTLESARPSHTSQYLCASALAGGRSGELFFGEGSRLTVL.